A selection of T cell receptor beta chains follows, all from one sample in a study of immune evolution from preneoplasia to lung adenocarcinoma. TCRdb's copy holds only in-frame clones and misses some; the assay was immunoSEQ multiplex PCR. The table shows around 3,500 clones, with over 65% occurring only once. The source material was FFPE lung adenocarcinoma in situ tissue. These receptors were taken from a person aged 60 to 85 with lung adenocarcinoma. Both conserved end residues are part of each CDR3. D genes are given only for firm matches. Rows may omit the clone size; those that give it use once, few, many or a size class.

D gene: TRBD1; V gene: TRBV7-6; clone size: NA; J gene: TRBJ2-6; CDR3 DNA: TGTGCCAGCAGCTCGGGACAGGGCTCTGGGGCCAACGTCCTGACTTTC; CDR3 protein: CASSSGQGSGANVLTF
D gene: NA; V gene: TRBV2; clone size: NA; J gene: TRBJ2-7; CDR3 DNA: TGTGCCAGCAGTGACCTTACAGGGCCGAGGTACGAGCAGTACTTC; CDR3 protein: CASSDLTGPRYEQYF
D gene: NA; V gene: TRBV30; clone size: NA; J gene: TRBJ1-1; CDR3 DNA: TGTGCCTGGAGGCCCCCAAGGAGGACCACTGAAGCTTTCTTT; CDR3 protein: CAWRPPRRTTEAFF
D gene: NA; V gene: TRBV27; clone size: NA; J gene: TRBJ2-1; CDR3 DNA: TGTGCCAGCAGTTTGGGGGACTTCCGATACAATGAGCAGTTCTTC; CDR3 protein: CASSLGDFRYNEQFF
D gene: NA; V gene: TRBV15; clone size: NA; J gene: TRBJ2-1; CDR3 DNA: TGTGCCACCAGCAGAGATAATACTGAGCAGTTCTTC; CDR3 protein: CATSRDNTEQFF
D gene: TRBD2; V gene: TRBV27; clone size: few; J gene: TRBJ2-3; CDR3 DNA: TGTGCCAGCAGTGTTCGGGGGGACGCAGATACGCAGTATTTT; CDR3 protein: CASSVRGDADTQYF
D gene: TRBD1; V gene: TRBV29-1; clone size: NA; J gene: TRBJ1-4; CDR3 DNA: TGCAGCGCCGGGCGGACAGGAAATGAAAAACTGTTTTTT; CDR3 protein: CSAGRTGNEKLFF
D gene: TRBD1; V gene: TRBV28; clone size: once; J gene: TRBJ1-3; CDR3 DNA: TGTGCCAGCAGTTCACCGACAGGGGCGGGAGACACCATATATTTT; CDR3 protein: CASSSPTGAGDTIYF
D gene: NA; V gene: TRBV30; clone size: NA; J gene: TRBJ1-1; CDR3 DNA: TGTGCCTGGAGAAAAACGGGGGCCACTGAAGCTTTCTTT; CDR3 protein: CAWRKTGATEAFF
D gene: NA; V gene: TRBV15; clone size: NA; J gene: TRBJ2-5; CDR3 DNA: TGTGCCACCAGCATTGTGACGGGGAGGGAGACCCAGTACTTC; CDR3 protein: CATSIVTGRETQYF
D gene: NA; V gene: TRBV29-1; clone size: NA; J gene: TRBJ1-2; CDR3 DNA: TGCAGCGTTGTAGGGCGGGTTAACTATGGCTACACCTTC; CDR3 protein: CSVVGRVNYGYTF
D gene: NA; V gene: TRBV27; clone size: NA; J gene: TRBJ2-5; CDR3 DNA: TGTGCCAGCAGTTTACGGGAACTCCAAGAGACCCAGTACTTC; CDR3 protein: CASSLRELQETQYF
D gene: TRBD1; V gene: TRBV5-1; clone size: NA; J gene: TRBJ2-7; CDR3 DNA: TGCGCCAGCAGCCCGGACAGGGAGTTGCGCTACGAGCAGTACTTC; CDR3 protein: CASSPDRELRYEQYF
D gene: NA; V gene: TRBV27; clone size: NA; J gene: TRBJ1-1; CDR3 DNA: TGTGCCAGCAGTTTCAGTCAGACTAACACTGAAGCTTTCTTT; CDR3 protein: CASSFSQTNTEAFF
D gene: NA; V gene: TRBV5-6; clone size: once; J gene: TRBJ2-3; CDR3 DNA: TGTGCCAGCAGCTCGCGGGGAACAGATACGCAGTATTTT; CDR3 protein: CASSSRGTDTQYF
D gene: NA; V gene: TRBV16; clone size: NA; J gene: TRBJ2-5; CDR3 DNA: TGTGCCAGCAGCCTCTCTAGGCCGGAGGAGACCCAGTACTTC; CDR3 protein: CASSLSRPEETQYF
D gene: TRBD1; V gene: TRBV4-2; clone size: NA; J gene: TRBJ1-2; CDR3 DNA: TGTGCCAGCAGCCCGCCGGGACAGGCAGAATATGGCTACACCTTC; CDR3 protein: CASSPPGQAEYGYTF
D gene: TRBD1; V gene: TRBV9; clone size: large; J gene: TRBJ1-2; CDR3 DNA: TGTGCCAGCAGCGCTGGGACAGGCTATGGCTACACCTTC; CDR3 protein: CASSAGTGYGYTF
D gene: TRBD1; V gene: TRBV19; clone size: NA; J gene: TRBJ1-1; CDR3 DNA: TGTGCCAGTAGTCTTCCCCGGGACAGGCCAAACACTGAAGCTTTCTTT; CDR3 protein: CASSLPRDRPNTEAFF
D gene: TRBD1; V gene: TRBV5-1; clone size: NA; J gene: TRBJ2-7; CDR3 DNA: TGCGCCAGCAGCCCTGGGACAGGGAACCGCTACGAGCAGTACTTC; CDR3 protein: CASSPGTGNRYEQYF
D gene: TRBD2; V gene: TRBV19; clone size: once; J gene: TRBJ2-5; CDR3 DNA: TGTGCCTCCGCCAGCGGGGGCGAAGAGACCCAGTACTTC; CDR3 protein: CASASGGEETQYF
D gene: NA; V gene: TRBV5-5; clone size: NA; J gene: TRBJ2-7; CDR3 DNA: TGTGCCAGCAGCTTGGAGGATAGGGTAACCTACGAGCAGTACTTC; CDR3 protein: CASSLEDRVTYEQYF
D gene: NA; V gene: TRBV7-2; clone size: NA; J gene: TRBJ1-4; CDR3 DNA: TGTGCCAGCAGCTTAGGTCAGGGAGTAAATGAAAAACTGTTTTTT; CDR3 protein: CASSLGQGVNEKLFF
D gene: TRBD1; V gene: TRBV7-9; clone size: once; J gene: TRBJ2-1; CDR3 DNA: TGTGCCAGCACCAAATCCGGGACAGACAATGAGCAGTTCTTC; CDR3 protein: CASTKSGTDNEQFF
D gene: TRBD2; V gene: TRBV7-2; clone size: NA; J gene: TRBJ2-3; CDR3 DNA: TGTGCCAGCAGCTTAGCGGGGACTAGCGGGGTCGGTCCAGATACGCAGTATTTT; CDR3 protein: CASSLAGTSGVGPDTQYF
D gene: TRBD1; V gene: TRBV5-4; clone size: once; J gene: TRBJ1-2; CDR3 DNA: TGTGCCAGCAGCTTGGACCAGGGGGCTTACTATGGCTACACCTTC; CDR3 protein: CASSLDQGAYYGYTF
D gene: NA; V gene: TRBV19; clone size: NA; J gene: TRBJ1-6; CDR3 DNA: TGTGCCAGTAGTATACAGGGACTCTATAATTCACCCCTCCACTTT; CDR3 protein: CASSIQGLYNSPLHF
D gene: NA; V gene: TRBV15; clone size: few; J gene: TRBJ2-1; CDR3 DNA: TGTGCCACCAGCAGCAGTTCCCTCAATGAGCAGTTCTTC; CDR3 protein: CATSSSSLNEQFF
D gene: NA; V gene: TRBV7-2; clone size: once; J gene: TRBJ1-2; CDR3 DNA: TGTGCCAGCAGCTTAGATCAAGCTAACTATGGCTACACCTTC; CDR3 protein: CASSLDQANYGYTF
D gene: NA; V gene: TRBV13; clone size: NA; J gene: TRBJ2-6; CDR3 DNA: TGTGCCAGCAGCAAACAGGGATACGGGGCCAACGTCCTGACTTTC; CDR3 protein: CASSKQGYGANVLTF
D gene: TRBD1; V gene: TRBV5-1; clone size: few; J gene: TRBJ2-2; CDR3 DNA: TGCGCCAGCAGCTTGAGGACAGGGGACACCGGGGAGCTGTTTTTT; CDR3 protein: CASSLRTGDTGELFF
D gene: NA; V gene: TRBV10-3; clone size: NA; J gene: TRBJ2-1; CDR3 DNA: TGTGCCATCAGTGAGTCCTTGGGCGGCGACAATGAGCAGTTCTTC; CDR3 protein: CAISESLGGDNEQFF
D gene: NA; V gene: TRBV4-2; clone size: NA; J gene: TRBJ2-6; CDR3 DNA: TGTGCCAGCAGCCATTCGGCAGGGGGACTGACTGGGGCCAACGTCCTGACTTTC; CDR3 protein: CASSHSAGGLTGANVLTF
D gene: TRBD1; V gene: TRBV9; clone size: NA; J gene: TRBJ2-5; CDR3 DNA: TGTGCCAGCAGCGTAGATGAGGGGGCCAAAGAGACCCAGTACTTC; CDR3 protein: CASSVDEGAKETQYF